This T cell receptor beta chain was recovered during a study of shared clonotypes between healthy human individuals. Study as a whole: Donor composition was a couple of women and three men, aged 18 to 49.

The V gene's germline CDR1 is MDHEN and CDR2 SYDVKM. Trimming cost V 5 bases and J 0 bases, with 7 bases left between them. The CDR3 has 14 residues. Notes on the study in general: The represented genetic and exposure-history diversity was limited by the small number of donors.

In the case of this clone: The target antigen is unknown.

The assay used deep level. Every subset's genomic DNA went evenly onto several immunoSEQ plates. Sequencing was performed with immunoSEQ multiplex PCR; in TCRdb, only in-frame clones are kept and a portion is missing. The data hold some 2,000,000 clones, with almost 96% observed a single time. This receptor was identified in a man aged 18 to 30 in good health. Sequences were obtained from naive CD4+ T cells sorted from blood. Subset denoted: CD45RA+ positively selected. The chain links TRBV28 to TRBJ1-4; no clear D. The chain's CDR3 is CASSPWPTNEKLFF. The CDR3 DNA is TGTGCCAGCAGTCCATGGCCAACTAATGAAAAACTGTTTTTT.